One and the same sample provided the 31 T cell receptor beta chains below, sequenced in a study of CD8 T cells in acute hepatitis C reinfection. The protocol was immunoSEQ multiplex PCR, while the TCRdb copy is restricted to in-frame clones and leaves out a portion. The data show 30,000 to 45,000 clones, roughly 88% seen once. Documented time point: naive CD8 control sorted from an acute-time-point sample. The sample comprised naive CD8+ T cells from PBMCs. These receptors all come from a woman aged 18-29 years who spontaneously cleared hepatitis C infection.

This chain joins TRBV14 and TRBJ1-1, with no clear D. CDR3 length: 15 residues. V was trimmed by 9 bases and J by 2 bases, leaving 19 bases between them. Germline values: CDR1 SGHDN, CDR2 FVKESK. CDR3 amino acids: CASTAAALRNTEAFF. The CDR3 region has the DNA TGTGCCAGTACGGCGGCAGCCCTCCGAAACACTGAAGCTTTCTTT. The full variable domain, completed using reference TRBV14 and TRBJ1-1, is EAGVTQFPSHSVIEKGQTVTLRCDPISGHDNLYWYRRVMGKEIKFLLHFVKESKQDESGMPNNRFLAERTGGTYSTLKVQPAELEDSGVYFCASTAAALRNTEAFFGQGTRLTVV.

The chain has TRBV27 and TRBJ1-2; D unresolved. The CDR3 contains 13 residues. Per germline, CDR1 MNHEY and CDR2 SMNVEV (reference sequence). Trimming removed 2 bases at V and 8 bases at J, with 12 bases between. The CDR3 region is CASSLSEGSGYTF. CDR3 in DNA: TGTGCCAGCAGTTTAAGCGAAGGGTCAGGCTACACCTTC.

The J gene is TRBJ1-3, the V gene TRBV7-6; D is ambiguous. The germline V gene encodes CDR1 SGHVS and CDR2 FNYEAQ. The CDR3 is 15 residues long. The V end was cut by 3 bases, the J end by 3 bases, with 12 bases between. CDR3 DNA: TGTGCCAGCAGCTTTAGGTCATCACGTGGAAACACCATATATTTT. It specifies CASSFRSSRGNTIYF. The variable domain in full, with the rest retrieved from reference TRBV7-6 and TRBJ1-3, is GAGVSQSPRYKVTKRGQDVALRCDPISGHVSLYWYRQALGQGPEFLTYFNYEAQQDKSGLPNDRFSAERPEGSISTLTIQRTEQRDSAMYRCASSFRSSRGNTIYFGEGSWLTVV.

The chain links TRBV7-9 to TRBJ2-1; 11 nucleotides agree with TRBD2. Germline trimming cut 5 bases from V and 0 bases from J; bases unmatched to any gene: 12. CDR1 and CDR2 from the germline V gene are SEHNR and FQNEAQ (reference sequence). This CDR3 is 19 amino acids long. CDR3 in amino acids: CASSNQGSTSGGSYNEQFF. The CDR3 DNA is TGTGCCAGCAGCAACCAAGGTTCCACTAGCGGGGGCTCCTACAATGAGCAGTTCTTC.

This sequence joins TRBV6-5 and TRBJ1-1; a weak D match, TRBD1 (5 bases). The germline V gene encodes CDR1 MNHEY and CDR2 SVGAGI. V was clipped by 8 bases and J by 5 bases, with 6 bases between them. The CDR3 extends over 10 amino acids. This CDR3 is CASGGTEAFF. CDR3 bases: TGTGCCAGCGGGGGAACTGAAGCTTTCTTT.

This chain links TRBV27 with TRBJ2-7, with 13 nucleotides matching TRBD2. V gave up 5 bases and J gave up 2 bases; unmatched junction bases: 0. CDR1 and CDR2 from the germline V gene are MNHEY and SMNVEV (reference sequence). This CDR3 is 14 amino acids long. Written as DNA, the CDR3 is TGTGCCAGCAGTGGACTAGCGGGAGCCTACGAGCAGTACTTC. This encodes CASSGLAGAYEQYF.

The chain couples TRBV25-1 to TRBJ1-1; no reliable D call. This CDR3 comprises 12 residues. Germline CDR1 is MGHDK and CDR2 is SYGVNS. V was clipped by 9 bases and J by 1 base, with 9 bases between them. The CDR3 nucleotides read TGTGCCAGTGGGGAAGGGAACACTGAAGCTTTCTTT. Protein sequence: CASGEGNTEAFF.

J is TRBJ2-6 and V is TRBV27; 7 bases line up with TRBD2. Germline CDR1 is MNHEY and CDR2 is SMNVEV (reference sequence). Trimming removed 3 bases from V and 0 bases from J; junction bases left unmatched: 5. The CDR3 is made up of 17 amino acids. The CDR3 reads CASSLGEGTSGANVLTF. The CDR3 DNA follows: TGTGCCAGCAGTTTGGGGGAGGGTACCTCTGGGGCCAACGTCCTGACTTTC.

This rearrangement joins TRBV7-9 to TRBJ2-7; 7 bases map to TRBD2. The ends lost 2 bases at V and 3 bases at J; junction bases unmatched: 7. CDR1 and CDR2 from the germline V gene are SEHNR and FQNEAQ (reference sequence). This CDR3 has 15 amino acids. The CDR3 DNA reads TGTGCCAGCAGCTTAATTCCGGCGGGGGACTACGAGCAGTACTTC. Its translation: CASSLIPAGDYEQYF.

The chain carries TRBV28 and TRBJ2-1, with a weak D call TRBD1 (6 bases). V was trimmed by 5 bases and J by 3 bases, leaving 11 bases between them. The germline gives CDR1 MDHEN, CDR2 SYDVKM. The CDR3 sequence is 14 residues long. The CDR3, as DNA: TGTGCCAGCAGTCCCCGGGACAACTACAATGAGCAGTTCTTC. The encoded protein is CASSPRDNYNEQFF.

The chain joins TRBV25-1 to TRBJ2-5, with 7 bases identical to TRBD2. CDR3 size: 15 residues. Germline assignment: CDR1 MGHDK and CDR2 SYGVNS. J was trimmed by 3 bases and V by 2 bases; bases with no gene match: 6. CDR3 residues: CASSEPTSYKETQYF. The CDR3 DNA is TGTGCCAGCAGTGAACCGACTAGCTACAAAGAGACCCAGTACTTC.

The chain joins TRBV10-3 to TRBJ2-3; tentatively, D is TRBD2 (5 bases). V dropped 7 bases and J dropped 2 bases, with 22 bases sitting between them. The CDR3 covers 17 residues. Per the germline V gene, CDR1 is ENHRY and CDR2 is SYGVKD. Here the CDR3 DNA reads TGTGCCATCAAAAGAGTAGACGGTGGACTCGACACAGATACGCAGTATTTT. Protein product: CAIKRVDGGLDTDTQYF.

The rearrangement uses TRBV27 and TRBJ2-7, with D possibly TRBD2 on 7 matching bases. With 8 bases removed from V and 5 bases from J, the gap between germline ends came to 19 bases. This CDR3 comprises 14 residues. CDR1 is MNHEY and CDR2 is SMNVEV in the germline V gene (reference sequence). CDR3 nucleotides: TGTGCCAGCTCCCGCGCACGGGGGGCCCACGAGCAGTACTTC. Translating it yields CASSRARGAHEQYF.

The chain joins TRBV9 to TRBJ1-2; D is unclear. CDR3 length: 14 residues. V was pared by 0 bases and J by 2 bases, with 8 bases between. Germline V lookup: CDR1 SGDLS, CDR2 YYNGEE. CDR3 in amino acids: CASSVEGENYGYTF. The CDR3 bases are TGTGCCAGCAGCGTAGAGGGTGAGAACTATGGCTACACCTTC.

The chain is built from TRBV7-9 and TRBJ2-1, with D tentatively TRBD2 (6 bases). The CDR3 runs to 15 residues. Germline CDR1 reads SEHNR; CDR2 reads FQNEAQ (reference sequence). The V and J ends lost 0 bases and 2 bases respectively, with 8 bases between them. CDR3 loop: CASSLAGGPYNEQFF. In nucleotides, the CDR3 is TGTGCCAGCAGCTTAGCGGGAGGCCCCTACAATGAGCAGTTCTTC.

Comments on this clone: Compared with germline, one end of the junction differs, possibly owing to a read error. Other DNA sequences of this sample code for an identical CDR3. The rearrangement uses TRBV27 and TRBJ1-1; D gene uncertain. CDR3 size: 13 residues. The germline CDR1 and CDR2 sequences are MNHEY and SMNVEV (reference sequence). Written as DNA, the CDR3 is TGCGCCAGCAGTTTAAAAGCGAACACTGAAGCTTTCTTT. This translates into CASSLKANTEAFF.

The chain is built from TRBV4-1 and TRBJ2-7, with a tentative D call TRBD1 (5 bases). This CDR3 has 15 amino acids. V was pared by 4 bases and J by 3 bases, with 16 bases between. The germline gives CDR1 MGHRA, CDR2 YSYEKL. CDR3 protein: CASSLSTVPDYEQYF. CDR3 in DNA: TGCGCCAGCAGCCTATCGACAGTCCCTGACTACGAGCAGTACTTC.

The chain has TRBV5-1 and TRBJ1-4; 7 bases fit TRBD1. The V and J ends lost 4 bases and 3 bases, in that order; junction bases with no gene match: 15. The CDR3 is 18 residues long. Germline loops: CDR1 SGHRS, CDR2 YFSETQ. The CDR3 nucleotides read TGCGCCAGCAGCCTCACCTTCACAGGGGATAGGGCTAATGAAAAACTGTTTTTT. Encoded protein: CASSLTFTGDRANEKLFF.

CDR3 protein: CASSEMIYEQYF. In DNA form, the CDR3 reads TGTGCCAGCAGTGAAATGATCTACGAGCAGTACTTC. The chain carries TRBV6-1 and TRBJ2-7; D ambiguous. This CDR3 has 12 residues. CDR1 and CDR2 (germline): MNHNS, SASEGT. The germline V and J ends were trimmed by 2 bases and 3 bases, with 5 bases remaining between them.

The V call is TRBV2, the J call TRBJ2-3; D ambiguous. Germline V CDR1 and CDR2: SNHLY, FYNNEI. CDR3 size: 13 residues. V lost 6 bases, J lost 2 bases, and 9 bases lay in between. The CDR3 loop reads CASRVRPTDTQYF. The CDR3 nucleotides read TGTGCCAGCAGGGTTAGGCCCACAGATACGCAGTATTTT.

The chain uses TRBV27 and TRBJ1-3, with D maybe TRBD1 (5 bases). V was shortened by 7 bases and J by 4 bases, with 11 bases between the two germline ends. Germline-derived CDR1 and CDR2 are MNHEY and SMNVEV (reference sequence). There are 13 residues in the CDR3. Here the CDR3 DNA reads TGTGCCAGCACCCAGGGAGCAGGAAACACCATATATTTT. This sequence encodes CASTQGAGNTIYF.

The chain couples TRBV5-1 to TRBJ2-4; 7 positions match TRBD1. The CDR3 spans 16 residues. CDR1 and CDR2 from the germline V gene are SGHRS and YFSETQ. V lost 5 bases to trimming and J lost 3 bases; unmatched junction nucleotides: 11. This CDR3 reads CASSLGQPRYKNIQYF. CDR3 in DNA: TGCGCCAGCAGTCTGGGACAGCCCCGATACAAAAACATTCAGTACTTC.

The V call is TRBV7-3, the J call TRBJ2-2; 11 bases map to TRBD2. The CDR3 is 15 amino acids. CDR1 and CDR2 from the germline V gene are SGHTA and FQGTGA. V was clipped by 6 bases and J by 1 base; unmatched bases: 1. DNA of the CDR3: TGTGCCAGCAGGACTAGCGGGATGAACACCGGGGAGCTGTTTTTT. This gives the protein CASRTSGMNTGELFF.

The chain employs TRBV6-5 and TRBJ1-1; D is possibly TRBD1 (5 bases). V was trimmed by 6 bases and J by 7 bases, leaving 9 bases between them. The CDR3 sequence is 11 residues long. From germline, CDR1 is MNHEY and CDR2 SVGAGI. In DNA, the CDR3 is TGTGCCAGCAGGGCAGGGTTTGAAGCTTTCTTT. This codes for CASRAGFEAFF.

This clone was seen just once. V is TRBV10-3 and J is TRBJ2-7; D is uncertain. The CDR3 totals 12 residues. In germline, CDR1 is ENHRY, CDR2 SYGVKD. V was cut by 2 bases and J by 4 bases, with 6 bases left in between. CDR3 sequence reads: CAISEPEYEQYF. The CDR3 DNA reads as TGTGCCATCAGTGAGCCAGAATACGAGCAGTACTTC.

This clone has just a few counts. This chain uses TRBV7-2 with TRBJ1-5; D uncertain. CDR3 length equals 12 residues. V dropped 3 bases and J dropped 4 bases, with 4 bases sitting between them. Germline V gene data show CDR1 as SGHTA and CDR2 as FQGNSA. In DNA, the CDR3 is TGTGCCAGCAGCTTCAAGAATCAGCCCCAGCATTTT. Translation gives CASSFKNQPQHF.

The CDR3 reads CASSLVPGGRDIQYF. The CDR3 DNA reads as TGTGCCAGCAGCTTAGTTCCCGGGGGGAGGGACATTCAGTACTTC. The chain joins TRBV7-6 to TRBJ2-4; 7 nucleotides line up with TRBD2. V dropped 1 base and J dropped 8; count of bases not matched to a gene: 8. Germline V gene lookup returns CDR1 SGHVS and CDR2 FNYEAQ. This CDR3 comprises 15 residues. The whole variable domain, filled in from reference TRBV7-6 and TRBJ2-4, reads GAGVSQSPRYKVTKRGQDVALRCDPISGHVSLYWYRQALGQGPEFLTYFNYEAQQDKSGLPNDRFSAERPEGSISTLTIQRTEQRDSAMYRCASSLVPGGRDIQYFGAGTRLSVL.

The J gene is TRBJ2-5, the V gene TRBV11-2; 8 positions agree with TRBD2. Germline V CDR1 and CDR2: SGHAT, FQNNGV. The CDR3 covers 17 residues. J was trimmed by 2 bases and V by 1 base; bases with no gene match: 9. This CDR3 is CASSLVGEREQQETQYF. CDR3 in DNA: TGTGCCAGCAGCTTAGTCGGGGAGCGGGAGCAGCAAGAGACCCAGTACTTC. Complete variable domain (other parts from reference TRBV11-2 and TRBJ2-5): EAGVAQSPRYKIIEKRQSVAFWCNPISGHATLYWYQQILGQGPKLLIQFQNNGVVDDSQLPKDRFSAERLKGVDSTLKIQPAKLEDSAVYLCASSLVGEREQQETQYFGPGTRLLVL.

The chain employs TRBV27 and TRBJ1-2; no clear D gene. Germline CDR1 and CDR2: MNHEY and SMNVEV (reference sequence). This CDR3 has 14 amino acids. The V and J ends lost 5 bases and 3 bases respectively, with 13 bases between them. The CDR3 loop reads CASSPRPWDYGYTF. The CDR3 DNA sequence: TGTGCCAGCAGTCCCCGTCCATGGGACTATGGCTACACCTTC.

The V and J genes are TRBV7-6 and TRBJ2-3; 8 bases match TRBD2. This CDR3 contains 14 residues. J was trimmed by 4 bases and V by 4 bases; bases with no gene match: 4. From germline, CDR1 is SGHVS and CDR2 FNYEAQ. CDR3 DNA sequence: TGTGCCAGCAGCTATAGCGGGACCCCAGATACGCAGTATTTT. Its translation: CASSYSGTPDTQYF.

The chain is built from TRBV27 and TRBJ2-1, with 8 bases that match TRBD1. CDR1 MNHEY and CDR2 SMNVEV come from the germline V gene (reference sequence). Trimming removed 5 bases from V and 9 bases from J; junction bases left unmatched: 12. The CDR3 has 15 amino acids. The CDR3: CASSRPGQVVSEQFF. The CDR3 DNA reads as TGTGCCAGCAGTCGTCCGGGACAGGTGGTTAGTGAGCAGTTCTTC.